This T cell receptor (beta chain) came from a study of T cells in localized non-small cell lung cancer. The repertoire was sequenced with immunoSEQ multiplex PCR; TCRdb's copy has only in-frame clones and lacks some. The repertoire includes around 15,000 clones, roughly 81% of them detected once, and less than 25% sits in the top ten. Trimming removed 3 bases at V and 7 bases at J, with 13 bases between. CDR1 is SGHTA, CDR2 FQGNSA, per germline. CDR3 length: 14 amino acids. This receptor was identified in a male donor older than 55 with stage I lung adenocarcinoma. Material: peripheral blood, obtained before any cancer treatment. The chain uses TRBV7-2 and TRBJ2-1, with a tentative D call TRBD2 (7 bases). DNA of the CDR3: TGTGCCAGCAGCTTCGGGGGAGGGGGAAATGAGCAGTTCTTC. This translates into CASSFGGGGNEQFF.